This T cell receptor (beta chain) was captured in a study of prognosis after radiotherapy for stage I lung cancer. Study conclusions and caveats: In the expanded TCR clones, tumor specificity was not determined.

The germline V gene encodes CDR1 SGHRS and CDR2 YFSETQ. CDR3 length equals 13 residues. V was cut by 2 bases and J by 3 bases, with 9 bases left in between. With respect to this clonotype: Its antigen remains unidentified.

The study amplified the TCR beta CDR3 region from genomic DNA. This amplification was carried out by two rounds of multiplex PCR. With primers specific to each TRBV and TRBJ gene, the first-round PCR was performed. TCRdb reprocessed the multiplex PCR reads with MiXCR, giving one entry per CDR3 protein. Altogether nearly 35,000 distinct CDR3 sequences are present, less than 40% being singletons, with the ten largest covering roughly 17%. The chain recombines TRBV5-1 with TRBJ2-7, with unresolved D. Sequencing was performed on PBMCs, taken before or after stereotactic body radiation therapy (not recorded which). This receptor was taken from a donor aged 50 or older with non-small cell lung cancer. The CDR3 region is CASSFTPNYEQYF. DNA of the CDR3: TGCGCCAGCAGCTTTACGCCCAACTACGAGCAGTACTTC. Filled out from reference TRBV5-1 and TRBJ2-7, the complete variable domain reads KAGVTQTPRYLIKTRGQQVTLSCSPISGHRSVSWYQQTPGQGLQFLFEYFSETQRNKGNFPGRFSGRQFSNSRSEMNVSTLELGDSALYLCASSFTPNYEQYFGPGTRLTVT.